The 2 T cell receptor beta chains reported below all come from one sample, sequenced in a study of blood T cell repertoires in COVID-19. The protocol was immunoSEQ multiplex PCR, while the TCRdb copy is restricted to in-frame clones and leaves out a portion. Among 380,000 or so clones listed, more than 70% were seen once. The sequencing input was peripheral blood. The origin of the receptors is a man aged 40-55 years with acute or convalescent COVID-19.

This clone was observed once. V usage is TRBV3-1 (or the pseudogene TRBV3-2) and J usage is TRBJ2-1; no reliable D call. The CDR3 loop spans 18 amino acids. Germline V CDR1 and CDR2: LGHDT, YNNKEL (reference sequence). V was trimmed by 1 base and J by 3 bases, leaving 19 bases between them. The CDR3 protein is CASSQAARRGANYNEQFF. CDR3 DNA sequence: TGTGCCAGCAGCCAAGCGGCGAGGCGCGGAGCGAACTACAATGAGCAGTTCTTC.

This clone was picked up a small number of times. This rearrangement joins TRBV11-2 to TRBJ1-4; D is unclear. V lost 5 bases, J lost 8 bases, and 18 bases lay in between. CDR3 length: 15 amino acids. Germline V CDR1 and CDR2: SGHAT, FQNNGV. DNA for the CDR3: TGTGCCAGCAGCACGAGGACCCGGAGCGGCGAAAAACTGTTTTTT. Its translation is CASSTRTRSGEKLFF.